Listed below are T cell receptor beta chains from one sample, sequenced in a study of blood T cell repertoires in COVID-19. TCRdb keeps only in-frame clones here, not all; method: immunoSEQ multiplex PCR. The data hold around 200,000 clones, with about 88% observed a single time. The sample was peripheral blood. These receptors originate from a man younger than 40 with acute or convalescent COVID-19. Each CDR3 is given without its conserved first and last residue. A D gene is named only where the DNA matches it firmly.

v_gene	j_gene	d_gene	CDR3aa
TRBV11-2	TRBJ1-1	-	ASSITGGAAEAF
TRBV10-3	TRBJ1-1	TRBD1	ATRTGGHGNTEAF
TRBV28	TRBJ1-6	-	ASSFRGVLGQRYSPLH
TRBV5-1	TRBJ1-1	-	ASSALRDLNTEAF
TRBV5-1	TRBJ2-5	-	ASSLAAGQETQY
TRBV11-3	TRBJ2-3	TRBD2	ASSFTAGGPQDTQY
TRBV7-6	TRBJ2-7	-	ASSYRLRDLNEQY
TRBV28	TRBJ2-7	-	ASSLVPGNYEQY
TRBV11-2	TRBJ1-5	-	ASSLDRNQPQH
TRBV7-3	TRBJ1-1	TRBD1	ASSAGGGNTEAF
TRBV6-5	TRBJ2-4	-	ASRPGNWAKNIQY
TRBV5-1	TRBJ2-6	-	ASSGDGSGANVLT
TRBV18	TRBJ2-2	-	ASSLQAGANTGELF
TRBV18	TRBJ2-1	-	ASSPLIVGSYNEQF
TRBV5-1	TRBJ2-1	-	ASSLAGVGGNEQF
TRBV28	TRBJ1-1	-	ASRITPWRVNTEAF
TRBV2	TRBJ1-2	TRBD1	ASSFETGVNYGYT
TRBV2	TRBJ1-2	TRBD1	ASSRTGDNYGYT
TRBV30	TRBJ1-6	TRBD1	AWKLPRDRERSYNSPLH
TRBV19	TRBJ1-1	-	ASTPHLQALNTEAF
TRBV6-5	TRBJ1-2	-	ASNLNYGYT
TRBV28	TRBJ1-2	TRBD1	ASSQGQGTYGYT
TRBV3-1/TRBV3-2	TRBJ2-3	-	ASSRDIDTQY
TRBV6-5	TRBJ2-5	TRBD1	ASSPGTGSQETQY
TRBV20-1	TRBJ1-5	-	SASPTDPNQPQH
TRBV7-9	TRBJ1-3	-	ASSPGTTEGNTIY
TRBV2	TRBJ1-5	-	ASRTGSGNNQPQH
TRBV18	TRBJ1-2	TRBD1	ASSTGQGGNGYT
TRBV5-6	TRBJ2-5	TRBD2	ASSFTQRGVETQY
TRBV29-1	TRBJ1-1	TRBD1	SVAGGRTEAF
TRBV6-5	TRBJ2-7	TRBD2	ASSYSGAGAYEQY
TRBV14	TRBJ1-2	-	ASSQNQIYGYT
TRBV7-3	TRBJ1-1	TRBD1	ASSSDRGTEAF
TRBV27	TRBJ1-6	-	ASSLSMRGGRYSPLH
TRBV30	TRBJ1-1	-	AWSGLYTEAF
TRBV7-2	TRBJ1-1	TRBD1	ASSLFWGQRSTAF
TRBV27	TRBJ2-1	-	ASSFLAGASPGNEQF
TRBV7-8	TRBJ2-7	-	ASSLKWTQRDEQY
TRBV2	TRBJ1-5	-	ASSDGGASNQPQH
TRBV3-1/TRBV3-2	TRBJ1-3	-	ASSQGRSSGNTIY
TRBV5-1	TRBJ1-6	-	ASTLRTPDSPLH
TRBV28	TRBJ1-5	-	ASTSGNQPQH
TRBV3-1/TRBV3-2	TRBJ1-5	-	ASNVGNQPQH
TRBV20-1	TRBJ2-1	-	SASRPNEQF
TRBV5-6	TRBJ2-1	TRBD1	ASSPGQGLYNEQF
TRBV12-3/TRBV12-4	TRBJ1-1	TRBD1	ASSTGTGPEAF
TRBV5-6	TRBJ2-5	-	ASSSIQKPQETQY
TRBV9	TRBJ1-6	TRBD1	ASSEGQGAGSPLH
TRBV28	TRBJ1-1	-	ASTWGSLNTEAF
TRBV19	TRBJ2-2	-	GTGSNTGELF
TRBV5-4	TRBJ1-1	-	ASSLQGAEAF
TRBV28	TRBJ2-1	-	ASSFGGGYNEQF
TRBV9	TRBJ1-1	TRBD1	ASSATGGSMNTEAF
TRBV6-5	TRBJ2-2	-	ASTTYLNTGELF